The sequence of this TCR beta chain was determined in a study of cytomegalovirus exposure and HLA in healthy donors. This PCR relied on a set of 60 Vbeta primers and 13 Jbeta primers. Profiled with immunoSEQ multiplex PCR; TCRdb holds only in-frame clones, not every one. Among over 150,000 clones listed, 77% were seen once. The CDR3 is 18 residues long. The ends lost 2 bases at V and 8 bases at J; junction bases unmatched: 12. From germline, CDR1 is LGHNA and CDR2 YSLEER. The origin of this receptor is a woman in her 40s in good health and CMV-seropositive. V gene TRBV4-3 combines with J gene TRBJ2-1; 13 bases fit TRBD2. Material: PBMCs. This chain's CDR3 is CASSQTHLTSGRAYEQFF. The CDR3 nucleotides are TGCGCCAGCAGCCAAACTCACCTCACTAGCGGGAGGGCGTATGAGCAGTTCTTC.